Sequencing of this T cell receptor (beta chain) was carried out in a study of radiotherapy plus CTLA-4 blockade in lung cancer. At the level of the study: In less than 20% of patients, objective responses were seen; 25% to 40% had disease control.

The germline V gene has CDR1 LNHNV and CDR2 YYDKDF (reference sequence). The CDR3 is 17 amino acids. Trimming shortened V by 3 bases and J by 1 base, and 19 bases separated the two germline ends. TCRdb's copy holds only in-frame clones and misses some; the assay was immunoSEQ multiplex PCR. Among 25,000 to 35,000 clones listed, 81% were seen once. This clone ranks as medium-sized. The chain recombines TRBV15 with TRBJ2-7, with D perhaps TRBD2 (6 bases). The origin of this receptor is a human donor with non-small cell lung cancer that progressed on radiotherapy plus ipilimumab. The sample here was peripheral blood, taken from a patient treated with radiotherapy plus ipilimumab. CDR3 bases: TGTGCCACCAGCAGTGCCGGTGTCGGAGGGCGGTCCTACGAGCAGTACTTC. As protein: CATSSAGVGGRSYEQYF.